Listed here are 30 T cell receptor beta chains from one sample, sequenced in a study of blood T cell repertoires in COVID-19. TCRdb's table, derived via immunoSEQ multiplex PCR, lists solely in-frame clones and lacks some. The sample comprises roughly 60,000 clones, roughly 77% of which are singletons, and under 15% rests with the top ten. The specimen sequenced was peripheral blood. The receptors stem from a man older than 75 with acute or convalescent COVID-19.

The V gene is TRBV7-9, the J gene TRBJ1-2, with D possibly being TRBD1 (5 bases). Trimming cost V 2 bases and J 4 bases, with 14 bases left between them. The CDR3 covers 15 residues. Germline lookup yields CDR1 SEHNR and CDR2 FQNEAQ (reference sequence). Here the CDR3 DNA reads TGTGCCAGCAGCTTATCTAGGACACCGTCCTATGGCTACACCTTC. Residues: CASSLSRTPSYGYTF.

The chain links TRBV5-1 to TRBJ1-1, with D possibly being TRBD1 (6 bases). V lost 2 bases and J 5 bases, leaving 16 bases between the germline ends. Germline V gene data show CDR1 as SGHRS and CDR2 as YFSETQ. CDR3 length: 15 residues. The CDR3 loop reads CASSLQGSPGTEAFF. CDR3 in DNA: TGCGCCAGCAGCTTACAGGGATCCCCGGGGACTGAAGCTTTCTTT.

The chain joins TRBV11-2 to TRBJ2-2, with D perhaps matching TRBD2 (5 bases). V was pared by 4 bases and J by 7 bases, with 13 bases between. Germline V CDR1 and CDR2: SGHAT, FQNNGV. This CDR3 spans 14 amino acids. The CDR3 nucleotides read TGTGCCAGCAGCTCCCTGGGGAGTGTCGGGGAGCTGTTTTTT. It translates to CASSSLGSVGELFF.

The gene calls are TRBV12-3 or TRBV12-4 and TRBJ1-2; perhaps TRBD1 as D (5 bases). V was trimmed by 3 bases and J by 7 bases, leaving 12 bases between them. This CDR3 has 13 residues. The CDR3 coding sequence is TGTGCCAGCAGTTTTATAAGGGGAGGTGGCTACACCTTC. It is translated as CASSFIRGGGYTF.

V gene TRBV6-5 combines with J gene TRBJ2-5; D might be TRBD2 (5 bases). The germline V gene has CDR1 MNHEY and CDR2 SVGAGI. Trimming pared 2 bases from V and 5 bases from J, leaving 9 bases between. CDR3 length equals 13 residues. The CDR3 spells CASSYEGSETQYF. The CDR3 DNA is TGTGCCAGCAGTTACGAGGGCTCGGAGACCCAGTACTTC.

This chain connects TRBV2 to TRBJ1-2; unclear D gene. The germline V gene has CDR1 SNHLY and CDR2 FYNNEI. This CDR3 has 14 amino acids. The ends were cut back, 5 bases at V and 0 bases at J, with 10 bases in the middle. The CDR3 nucleotides are TGTGCCAGCAGTCACAGAGCCGCTAACTATGGCTACACCTTC. It codes for CASSHRAANYGYTF.

This clone turned up a few times. The rearrangement uses TRBV2 and TRBJ1-2, with D possibly TRBD1 on 5 matching bases. Germline CDR1 reads SNHLY; CDR2 reads FYNNEI. The CDR3 contains 14 residues. V gave up 0 bases and J gave up 7 bases, with 12 bases separating them. The CDR3 protein is CASSEAGRGFGYTF. The DNA for the CDR3 is TGTGCCAGCAGTGAAGCGGGGAGGGGATTTGGCTACACCTTC.

This clone was picked up a small number of times. This chain connects TRBV4-1 to TRBJ2-7, with 8 bases fitting TRBD1. Germline V CDR1 and CDR2: MGHRA, YSYEKL. Losses at the gene ends were 0 bases for V and 4 bases for J; bases not matched to a gene: 11. This CDR3 region has 17 residues. CDR3 bases: TGCGCCAGCAGCCAAGATTTGGTCGGACAGGGTTTTTACGAGCAGTACTTC. Translated, it gives CASSQDLVGQGFYEQYF.

V usage is TRBV29-1 and J usage is TRBJ1-3; D perhaps matches TRBD1 (6 bases). V lost 1 base and J 0 bases, leaving 13 bases between the germline ends. The CDR3 has 16 amino acids. Germline CDR1 is SQVTM and CDR2 is ANQGSEA. As DNA, the CDR3 is TGCAGCGTTGAAGTGGGGAGGGGGGTCTCTGGAAACACCATATATTTT. It encodes CSVEVGRGVSGNTIYF.

This chain uses TRBV5-5 with TRBJ2-5; TRBD1 agrees at 8 bases. After removal of 0 bases from V and 4 bases from J, the junction contained 5 bases not matched to a gene. From germline, CDR1 is SGHKS and CDR2 YYEKEE (reference sequence). The CDR3 is 15 residues long. The CDR3 nucleotides are TGTGCCAGCAGCTTGGAGGACAGGGTATTAGAGACCCAGTACTTC. Residues: CASSLEDRVLETQYF.

As concerns this clone: Other DNA sequences in the sample encode the same CDR3. The CDR3 is CASSTGQGFNEKLFF. For the CDR3, the DNA is TGTGCCAGTAGTACCGGACAGGGCTTTAATGAAAAACTGTTTTTT. V gene TRBV19 combines with J gene TRBJ1-4; 8 nucleotides agree with TRBD1. V trimming: 4 bases; J trimming: 4 bases; junction bases outside the gene matches: 5. Germline V gene data show CDR1 as LNHDA and CDR2 as SQIVND (reference sequence). The CDR3 runs 15 residues.

The V call is TRBV2, the J call TRBJ2-3; possibly TRBD2 for D (6 bases). CDR1 and CDR2 (germline): SNHLY, FYNNEI. V dropped 6 bases and J dropped 6 bases, with 16 bases sitting between them. The CDR3 is made up of 14 amino acids. CDR3 coding DNA: TGTGCCAGCAGGGACTCCGGGGGAGGTGATACGCAGTATTTT. This translates into CASRDSGGGDTQYF.

The V gene is TRBV13, the J gene TRBJ2-3; a possible D gene is TRBD1 (5 bases). Deletions cut 1 base from V and 9 bases from J, with 11 bases between. The CDR3 extends over 13 amino acids. Germline CDR1 and CDR2: PRHDT and FYEKMQ (reference sequence). Here the CDR3 DNA reads TGTGCCAGCAGCTTAGTTGATAAGGGGACGCAGTATTTT. Residues: CASSLVDKGTQYF.

This clone was picked up a small number of times. V gene TRBV7-6 combines with J gene TRBJ1-1; TRBD1 aligns across 10 bases. The CDR3 is 16 residues long. After removal of 4 bases from V and 0 bases from J, the junction contained 5 bases not matched to a gene. Germline CDR1 reads SGHVS; CDR2 reads FNYEAQ. The CDR3 loop is CASSSGQGRMNTEAFF. Written as DNA, the CDR3 is TGTGCCAGCAGCTCGGGACAGGGGAGGATGAACACTGAAGCTTTCTTT.

This sequence joins TRBV5-1 and TRBJ1-4; TRBD1 might be the D (6 bases). This CDR3 has 15 residues. The V and J ends lost 4 bases and 0 bases respectively, with 10 bases between them. The germline gives CDR1 SGHRS, CDR2 YFSETQ. CDR3 coding DNA: TGCGCCAGCAGCCCTTACAGGGCAACTAATGAAAAACTGTTTTTT. Protein product: CASSPYRATNEKLFF.

This clone was observed a handful of times. At one end the junction does not follow the germline gene, possibly because of a read error. The V and J genes are TRBV7-7 and TRBJ2-1; 8 bases fit TRBD1. The germline gives CDR1 SSHAT, CDR2 FNYEAQ (reference sequence). The CDR3 sequence is 13 residues long. The CDR3 nucleotides read TGTGCTAGCAGCTCGGACAGGGACAATGAGCAGTTCTTC. Its translation is CASSSDRDNEQFF.

This clone appeared a single time. The J gene is TRBJ1-2, the V gene TRBV5-6; possibly TRBD1 for D (6 bases). The CDR3 is 16 amino acids. Germline CDR1 reads SGHDT; CDR2 reads YYEEEE. Trimming took off 0 bases at V and 4 bases at J, with 16 bases between the two ends. The CDR3: CASSLVQGRITYGYTF. The CDR3 DNA reads as TGTGCCAGCAGCTTGGTCCAGGGGCGCATAACCTATGGCTACACCTTC. Based on the CDR3 plus reference TRBV5-6 and TRBJ1-2, the full variable domain is DAGVTQSPTHLIKTRGQQVTLRCSPKSGHDTVSWYQQALGQGPQFIFQYYEEEERQRGNFPDRFSGHQFPNYSSELNVNALLLGDSALYLCASSLVQGRITYGYTFGSGTRLTVV.

The chain combines TRBV11-2 with TRBJ2-1; weak D call: TRBD2 (6 bases). V shed 5 bases and J shed 0 bases, with 11 bases lying between them. Germline V gene data show CDR1 as SGHAT and CDR2 as FQNNGV. The CDR3 spans 15 residues. CDR3 coding DNA: TGTGCCAGCAGCATTAGCGGCAGCTCCTACAATGAGCAGTTCTTC. Protein sequence: CASSISGSSYNEQFF.

The chain recombines TRBV15 with TRBJ2-1, with TRBD1 matching over 11 bases. Losses at the gene ends were 1 base for V and 0 bases for J; bases not matched to a gene: 8. Germline assignment: CDR1 LNHNV and CDR2 YYDKDF (reference sequence). This CDR3 has 19 amino acids. The CDR3 region has the DNA TGTGCCACCAGCAGAGTGAGGACAGGGGGCCAATCCTCCTACAATGAGCAGTTCTTC. Amino acid sequence: CATSRVRTGGQSSYNEQFF.

The chain is built from TRBV7-5 and TRBJ1-1; TRBD1, the D gene given by the table, was not confirmed from the DNA. TRBV7-5 is classified as a pseudogene. This CDR3 contains 17 residues. CDR3 loop: CVRSSAGTGGDGGEAFF. CDR3 DNA sequence: TGTGTCAGAAGCTCGGCGGGGACAGGGGGCGATGGGGGTGAAGCTTTCTTT.

The chain links TRBV3-1 (or the pseudogene TRBV3-2) to TRBJ1-2, with a possible D match to TRBD1 (6 bases). This CDR3 has 14 residues. V lost 5 bases and J lost 4, with 14 bases in between. Germline assignment: CDR1 LGHDT and CDR2 YNNKEL (reference sequence). The CDR3 nucleotides read TGTGCCAGCAGCTTCCAGGGGAGCCTCTATGGCTACACCTTC. Translated, it gives CASSFQGSLYGYTF.

The chain links TRBV6-5 to TRBJ2-5, with D possibly matching TRBD1 (5 bases). The germline gives CDR1 MNHEY, CDR2 SVGAGI. Trimming took off 6 bases at V and 5 bases at J, with 19 bases between the two ends. CDR3 size: 15 residues. The CDR3 here is CASSRGALGRETQYF. The CDR3 bases are TGTGCCAGCAGCCGCGGCGCACTGGGGCGTGAGACCCAGTACTTC.

The chain couples TRBV7-9 to TRBJ2-3; 10 positions match TRBD2. Germline loops: CDR1 SEHNR, CDR2 FQNEAQ (reference sequence). V shed 10 bases, J shed 2 bases, and the junction held 12 bases outside the gene matches. This CDR3 is 16 amino acids long. The CDR3 DNA sequence: TGTGCCACCCCCCCAAGACTAGCGGGTAACACAGATACGCAGTATTTT. Translated: CATPPRLAGNTDTQYF. The whole variable domain, filled in from reference TRBV7-9 and TRBJ2-3, reads DTGVSQNPRHKITKRGQNVTFRCDPISEHNRLYWYRQTLGQGPEFLTYFQNEAQLEKSRLLSDRFSAERPKGSFSTLEIQRTEQGDSAMYLCATPPRLAGNTDTQYFGPGTRLTVL.

A few counts support this clone. The V gene is TRBV5-6, the J gene TRBJ1-6; the match to TRBD1 covers 8 bases. CDR1 SGHDT and CDR2 YYEEEE come from the germline V gene. The V segment lost 2 bases and the J segment 6 bases; nucleotides outside the gene matches: 4. The CDR3 contains 15 residues. The CDR3 spells CASSFRTGFNSPLHF. The CDR3 DNA follows: TGTGCCAGCAGCTTCCGGACAGGGTTTAATTCACCCCTCCACTTT. Full variable domain (outside the CDR3, taken from reference TRBV5-6 and TRBJ1-6): DAGVTQSPTHLIKTRGQQVTLRCSPKSGHDTVSWYQQALGQGPQFIFQYYEEEERQRGNFPDRFSGHQFPNYSSELNVNALLLGDSALYLCASSFRTGFNSPLHFGNGTRLTVT.

V and J are TRBV30 and TRBJ1-3, with 9 bases matching TRBD1. CDR3 length equals 15 residues. The J segment lost 4 bases and the V segment lost 1 base, leaving 5 bases of the junction unmatched. Germline-derived CDR1 and CDR2 are GTSNPN and SVGIG (reference sequence). The chain's CDR3 is CAWSDYRGRGNTIYF. The CDR3 DNA follows: TGTGCCTGGAGTGACTACAGGGGGCGCGGAAACACCATATATTTT.

The chain is built from TRBV5-1 and TRBJ2-5; 7 positions match TRBD1. The germline V gene has CDR1 SGHRS and CDR2 YFSETQ. V trimming: 5 bases; J trimming: 2 bases; junction bases outside the gene matches: 6. The CDR3 totals 14 residues. In nucleotides, the CDR3 is TGCGCCAGCAGTACAGGGGAACCACAAGAGACCCAGTACTTC. This sequence encodes CASSTGEPQETQYF.

The J gene is TRBJ2-5, the V gene TRBV27, with 15 bases matching TRBD2. The V gene's germline CDR1 is MNHEY and CDR2 SMNVEV (reference sequence). The V segment lost 5 bases and the J segment 9 bases; nucleotides outside the gene matches: 10. CDR3 length: 16 residues. Written as DNA, the CDR3 is TGTGCCAGCAGTCCTCCCGGACTAGCGGGGGGGCGTCCCCAGTACTTC. Translating gives CASSPPGLAGGRPQYF.

This chain joins TRBV9 and TRBJ2-3; D is possibly TRBD2 (7 bases). V was cut by 4 bases and J by 2 bases, with 14 bases left in between. Germline values: CDR1 SGDLS, CDR2 YYNGEE. The CDR3 is made up of 15 amino acids. The CDR3 coding sequence is TGTGCCAGCAGCTTAACGGGGGGCCCCACAGATACGCAGTATTTT. Its translation: CASSLTGGPTDTQYF.

This chain links TRBV18 with TRBJ1-2; 9 bases are shared with TRBD1. The CDR3 contains 15 residues. V lost 3 bases and J lost 3; bases outside the gene matches: 5. Germline CDR1 KGHSH, CDR2 LQKENI. The CDR3 DNA is TGTGCCAGCTCACCCGGGACAGGGAACCACTATGGCTACACCTTC. It yields the protein CASSPGTGNHYGYTF.

CDR3 amino acids: CASSFAGINTGELFF. CDR3 DNA: TGTGCCAGCAGCTTTGCAGGAATCAACACCGGGGAGCTGTTTTTT. The chain recombines TRBV7-9 with TRBJ2-2, with D unclear. Per the germline V gene, CDR1 is SEHNR and CDR2 is FQNEAQ (reference sequence). The CDR3 extends over 15 amino acids. Trimming shortened V by 3 bases and J by 2 bases, and 10 bases separated the two germline ends.